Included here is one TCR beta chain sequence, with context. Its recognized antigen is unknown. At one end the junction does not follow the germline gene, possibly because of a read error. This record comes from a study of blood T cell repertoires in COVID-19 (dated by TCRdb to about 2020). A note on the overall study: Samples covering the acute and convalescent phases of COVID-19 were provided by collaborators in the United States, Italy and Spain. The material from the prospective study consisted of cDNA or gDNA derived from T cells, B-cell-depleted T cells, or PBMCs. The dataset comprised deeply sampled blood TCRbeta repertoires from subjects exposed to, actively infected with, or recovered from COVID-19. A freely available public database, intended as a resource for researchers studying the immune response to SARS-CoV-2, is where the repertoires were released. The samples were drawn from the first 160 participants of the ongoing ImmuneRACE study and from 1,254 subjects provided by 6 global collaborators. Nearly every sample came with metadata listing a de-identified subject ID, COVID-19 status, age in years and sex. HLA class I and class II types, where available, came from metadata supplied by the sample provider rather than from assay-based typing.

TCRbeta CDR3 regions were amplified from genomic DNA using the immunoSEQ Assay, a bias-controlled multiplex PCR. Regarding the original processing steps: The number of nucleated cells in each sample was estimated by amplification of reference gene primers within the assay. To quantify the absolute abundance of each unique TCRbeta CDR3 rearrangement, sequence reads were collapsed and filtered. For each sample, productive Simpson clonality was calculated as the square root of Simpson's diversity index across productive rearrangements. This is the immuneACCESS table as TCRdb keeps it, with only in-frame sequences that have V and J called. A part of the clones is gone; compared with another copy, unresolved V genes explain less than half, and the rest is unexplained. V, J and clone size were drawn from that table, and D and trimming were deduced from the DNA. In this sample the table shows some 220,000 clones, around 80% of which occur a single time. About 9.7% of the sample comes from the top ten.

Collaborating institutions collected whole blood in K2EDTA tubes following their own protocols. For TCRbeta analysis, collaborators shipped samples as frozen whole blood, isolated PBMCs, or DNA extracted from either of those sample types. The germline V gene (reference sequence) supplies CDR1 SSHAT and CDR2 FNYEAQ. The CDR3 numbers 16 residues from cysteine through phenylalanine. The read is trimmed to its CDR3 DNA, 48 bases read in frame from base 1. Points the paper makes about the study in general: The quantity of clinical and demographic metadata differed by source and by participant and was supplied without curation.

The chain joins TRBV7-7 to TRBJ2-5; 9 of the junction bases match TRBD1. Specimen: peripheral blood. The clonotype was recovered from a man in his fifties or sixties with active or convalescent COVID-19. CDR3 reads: CASSPGVGQGVETQYF. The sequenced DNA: TGTGCTAGCAGCCCAGGGGTGGGACAGGGTGTAGAGACCCAGTACTTC.